This TCR beta chain was captured by sequencing in a study of cytomegalovirus exposure and HLA in healthy donors (dated by TCRdb to the late 2010s). Context from the whole study: According to an earlier analysis of a few hundred of the donors, 150 million to 200 million T cells yielded some 110 million unique TCR beta sequences and about 300 Gb of sequence data. Roughly 320 gigabases of sequencing data and 70 million to 100 million unique TCR sequences made up an early release that covered approximately 700 HLA-typed donors. Among the approximately 400 genotyped donors, around 79% belonged to the genetic ancestry cluster associated with self-reported Caucasian donors. The study was designed to test whether signatures of past pathogen exposure could be identified by cataloging public T cell receptors. Using immunosequencing, the study profiled T cell repertoires from 640 or so subjects and related those repertoires to cytomegalovirus serostatus. Along with the approximately 700-subject first cohort, a separate validation cohort of over a hundred different subjects was used. High-throughput TCR immunosequencing, statistical association of individual TCRs with disease status, and machine learning were combined to predict cytomegalovirus infection status. To study patterns of TCR occurrence, a later analysis re-analyzed previously published TCR beta repertoires from 700 or so donors and added high-resolution HLA genotyping. The later analysis used no new phenotypic data to find candidate immune exposures, relying instead on TCR beta sequences and their occurrence across donors. An earlier analysis of roughly 580 of the donors used high-throughput TCR beta sequencing to judge whether each TCR beta V gene segment behaved as functional or pseudogenic. Donor age, sex, ethnicity and CMV serostatus were compiled together with the repertoire data. A later genetic analysis took genome-wide SNP genotypes for about 55% of the 666 donors and used that subset as a discovery cohort. All discovery cohort repertoires had been generated on a single sequencing platform. Both class I and class II loci were covered by HLA typing, at four-digit resolution. The number of typed donors differed by locus: about 620-640 for A, B, C, DRB1 and DQB1; 500 to 550 for DQA1; 600 to 610 for DPA1; and approximately 450 for DPB1. About five DR-DQ haplotypes were handled as single units for association and clustering, since linkage in the cohort was strong. On average, about 200,000 unique TCR beta nucleotide sequences were sequenced per donor among fewer than 500 genotyped donors of the cohort, with 15% to 20% of those sequences being non-productive. Paper-wide results and their limitations: While some public TCRs were present in many individuals, most TCR sequences turned up only very rarely across donors. A later genetic analysis reported fewer N-insertions in productive TCRs among donors in an Asian-associated ancestry cluster than the roughly 700-donor mean. When HLA alleles, especially DR and DQ, strongly co-occurred, attributing TCR associations to individual alleles was difficult. Presence/absence analyses assumed roughly uniform sequencing depth across donors, an assumption that may not hold. The cohort was sequenced for TCR beta chains only, and without alpha or paired-chain data the features that could be detected were limited. Most CMV-associated TCR beta chains appeared to be HLA-restricted in a later analysis, and the HLA associations seemed to be driven largely by CMV exposure. The study listed 150 to 200 TCR beta chains as associated with cytomegalovirus. HLA typing was unavailable for some donors at each locus, so association tests used only the typed subset. Because counts were too low, 15 to 20 rarely observed V segments, including chromosome 9 orphons, were excluded from the earlier analysis of roughly 580 of the donors. In a later analysis, the rate of TCR association differed among HLA loci, with DRB1 alleles having the most associated TCRs and HLA-C alleles having the fewest. In an earlier analysis of roughly 560 of the donors, most TCR beta V segments were observed in productive rearrangements about 87% or about 30% of the time, broadly matching IMGT annotations. The sequencing pipeline was judged likely to have produced a cluster of highly shared sequence variants as a technical artifact. In vitro tests confirmed that a few of the cytomegalovirus-associated TCR beta chains recognize cytomegalovirus antigens. Linkage disequilibrium might explain the correlated functional status among segregating V segments, but an unknown experimental factor could not be excluded. The 87-base-pair reads could not distinguish some IMGT-functional V segments, including TRBV6-2 and TRBV6-3, so those segments were excluded. The classifier was reported to diagnose cytomegalovirus status with high specificity and sensitivity in both the original and validation cohorts. The authors suggested that the approach could potentially be extended to other disease states and immunological phenotypes. In a later analysis, HLA-associated TCR beta chains were found to be more clonally expanded and to have lower generation probabilities than equally common non-associated chains. A further reported finding was that TCR beta sequences accurately predicted the HLA-A and HLA-B alleles for most subjects in the first cohort. A later analysis reported that several top co-occurrence clusters appeared linked to parvovirus B19, influenza, CMV and Epstein-Barr virus. An association between a missense DCLRE1C variant and V-gene and J-gene trimming of TCR beta chains was found in a later genetic analysis and replicated in an independent cohort. For the cohort, immune exposure information was limited to CMV serostatus. Specific HLA alleles were associated with 16,951 TCR beta sequences at a false discovery rate of 0.05 in a later analysis.

The cohort consisted of 670 or so healthy bone marrow donors. All cohort members were sampled while nominally healthy, although unrecorded immune exposures were likely present. The donor was CMV seropositive and was included in the group of approximately 310 seropositive cohort members. A peripheral blood sample was collected from each donor, and TCR beta sequencing was performed on peripheral blood mononuclear cells. Genomic DNA extraction from the blood cell samples was performed with the Qiagen DNeasy Blood Extraction Kit. This clone turned up a few times. It lacks a known antigen. Per-nucleotide qualities are absent, and no much larger clonotype sits a single base away. Based on the germline V gene, the CDR1 and CDR2 sequences are SGHTA and FQGNSA. There are 16 amino acids in the CDR3, from cysteine to phenylalanine inclusive. The read is trimmed to its CDR3 DNA, 48 bases read in frame from base 1. V is cut by 5 bases and J by 5 bases, and the space between the germline ends is 19 bases.

Library construction relied on the immunoSEQ multiplex PCR assay. A mixture of 60 forward primers for TCR Vbeta segments and 13 reverse primers for TCR Jbeta segments was used in the multiplex PCR. A multiplex PCR assay on genomic DNA amplified the CDR3 region of rearranged TCR beta genes. Amplified TCR beta libraries were sequenced as 87-base-pair reads on the Illumina HiSeq System. In the original analysis: A later analysis counted tens of millions of unique TCR beta chains across the 670 or so repertoires, and 10 million to 12 million of these chains were shared by at least two donors. A nearest-neighbor algorithm error-corrected the raw reads and collapsed the reads into unique sequences, merging closely related sequences to remove PCR and sequencing errors. Alignment of CDR3 sequences to IMGT reference sequences was used to assign V, D and J gene segments. For a sequence to be retained, a match of at least six nucleotides to both a V gene segment and a J gene segment was required. A rearrangement was called productive if the CDR3 had no stop codons and remained in frame with V and J, and every other rearrangement was called non-productive. CDR3 was defined according to IMGT convention as the region running from the second conserved V-encoded cysteine to the conserved J-encoded phenylalanine. The earlier analysis of roughly 590 of the donors excluded any sequence lacking an unambiguous match to a single V gene segment. In an earlier analysis of a few hundred of the donors, V segments were called functional above 56.7% productive rearrangements and were called segregating when the between-donor standard deviation exceeded 5%. To diagnose cytomegalovirus status from the catalog of TCR beta chain sequences, a statistical classification framework was built. V and J gene assignment, in a later analysis, came from comparing TCR nucleotide sequences with IMGT/GENE-DB human TR gene sequences. In a later analysis, CDR3 sequences and most-parsimonious VDJ recombination scenarios were assigned using the TCRdist pipeline. In a later analysis, each TCR beta chain was defined by its CDR3 amino acid sequence together with its V-gene family, and reads without a unique V-gene family were excluded. In a later analysis, a few hundred highly shared, low-generation-probability nucleotide sequences were removed to address suspected cross-contamination and a sequencing artifact. A later analysis calculated a clonal expansion index for each public chain from normalized within-repertoire ranks of inferred template counts. In a later analysis, generation probabilities were computed using a VDJ recombination model fitted to out-of-frame rearrangements, and the results were checked against IGoR. In a later analysis, TCR-TCR, TCR-HLA and TCR-CMV co-occurrence was scored with hypergeometric tests, and a repertoire-size bias correction was applied to TCR pairs. To estimate false discovery rates, a later analysis permuted the HLA or CMV assignments 20 times. In a later analysis, co-occurring TCRs were grouped using DBSCAN, with TCRdist sequence similarity added in when clustering inside HLA-allele-positive subsets. For co-occurrence clustering, repertoires with fewer than 30,000 or more than 120,000 public chains were excluded, along with four or five repertoires with anomalous nucleotide sharing. TCRdb mirrors the immuneACCESS table, restricted to in-frame sequences. Some clones are absent from its copies; in checked studies, under half trace to an unresolved V gene, and the reason for the others is unknown. V and J calls and clone size are copied from that table; D and trimming were computed from the DNA. The sample profile shows more than 150,000 clones; just under 80% of them were found once. 1% of the sample is taken by the ten largest.

Sequenced: PBMCs. This clonotype was obtained from a woman in her 50s in good health and CMV-seropositive. This receptor chain uses TRBV7-2 and TRBJ1-5, with a weak D call of TRBD1 (6 bases match). The sequenced DNA is TGTGCCAGCAGCATGAAGGGGGGGGTGGAGGATCAGCCCCAGCATTTT. Translated, it reads CASSMKGGVEDQPQHF. Full variable domain (CDR3 extended with the reference TRBV7-2 and TRBJ1-5 proteins): GAGVSQSPSNKVTEKGKDVELRCDPISGHTALYWYRQSLGQGLEFLIYFQGNSAPDKSGLPSDRFSAERTGGSVSTLTIQRTQQEDSAVYLCASSMKGGVEDQPQHFGDGTRLSIL.